This TCR beta chain was sequenced for a study of shared clonotypes between healthy human individuals. General study results and limits: In general, naive subsets displayed greater estimated richness than memory subsets did.

The method was immunoSEQ multiplex PCR; TCRdb's version includes in-frame clones alone and lacks a portion of them. This repertoire shows around 580,000 clones, roughly 98% found once; its top ten account for roughly 0.29%. In the case of this clone: The target antigen is unknown.

Cells designated naive CD8 were CD45RO-negative and were positively selected for CCR7, with terminally differentiated effector memory CD45RA+ cells excluded. This receptor was obtained from a man aged 25 to 45 in good health. The sample taken for sequencing was naive CD8+ T cells sorted from blood.

CDR3 amino acids: CASSEQGHEQYF. Written as DNA, the CDR3 is TGTGCCAGCAGTGAGCAGGGTCACGAGCAGTACTTC. The chain uses TRBV2 and TRBJ2-7; D is perhaps TRBD1 (5 bases). This CDR3 has 12 amino acids. Deletions cut 3 bases from V and 5 bases from J, with 8 bases between. Germline CDR1 reads SNHLY; CDR2 reads FYNNEI.